This T cell receptor (beta chain) was profiled in a study of CD8 T cells in Susac syndrome. The CDR3 extends over 14 amino acids. From germline, CDR1 is SGHNT and CDR2 YYREEE (reference sequence). With 0 bases removed from V and 2 bases from J, the gap between germline ends came to 8 bases. The RNA input was about 0.5 to 1 ug, and it was reverse transcribed with random hexamers. One entry per CDR3 protein results from TCRdb running MiXCR on the immunoSEQ multiplex PCR reads. The sample includes about 200,000 distinct CDR3 sequences, over 85% of them seen just once. The sequence was obtained from a human donor in good health. This chain links TRBV5-4 with TRBJ1-2; D unclear. Sequences were obtained from CD4+ T cells from PBMCs. CDR3 sequence reads: CASSLASLNYGYTF. The CDR3 DNA follows: TGTGCCAGCAGCTTGGCTTCGCTAAACTATGGCTACACCTTC.